This TCR beta chain was captured by sequencing in a study of identical twins. Overall study findings and caveats: Out-of-frame alpha sequences shared by twins were enriched for low generation probability. Reduced insertions were recorded for abundant cord blood beta clonotypes, with no such pattern in memory repertoires.

TCRdb used MiXCR to reprocess the 5' RACE reads, holding one entry per CDR3 protein. The data hold some 630,000 distinct CDR3 sequences, with roughly 6.6% observed a single time. This clonotype has more than one count but fewer than ten. Its target is not known. The data were also submitted as part of a second study, on yellow fever vaccine responses in identical twins.

The receptor was isolated from a woman in her late teens or twenties in good health. The sample comprised PBMCs.

CDR3 sequence reads: CASGVAEGHNEQFF. The CDR3 DNA is TGTGCCAGTGGAGTAGCGGAGGGCCACAATGAGCAGTTCTTC. The chain links TRBV25-1 to TRBJ2-1, with D possibly TRBD2 on 6 matching bases. The CDR3 is made up of 14 amino acids. The germline V gene has CDR1 MGHDK and CDR2 SYGVNS. V lost 9 bases to trimming and J lost 5 bases, with 17 bases between them.